Presented here are 28 T cell receptor beta chains from one specimen sequenced in a study of T cell clonality in common variable immunodeficiency. The table came from immunoSEQ multiplex PCR; TCRdb's copy has only in-frame clones and leaves some out. This sample comprises tens of thousands of clones, none seen once only. The specimen was peripheral blood mononuclear cells. Source of these receptors: a person aged 18-69 years in good health.

This clone was seen many times. The CDR3 extends 3 residues past the end of the read, so its final part is completed from the germline J gene. The chain employs TRBV5-4 and TRBJ2-7; possible D gene TRBD1, 5 bases. The V gene's germline CDR1 is SGHNT and CDR2 YYREEE (reference sequence). The V end lost 2 bases, the J end lost 1 base, and 10 bases lay between the germline ends. The CDR3 is 14 residues long. The sequenced CDR3 bases are TGTGCCAGCAGCTTCCTGACAGTGTCCTACGAG. The encoded protein is CASSFLTVSYE. The whole CDR3 reads CASSFLTVSYEQYF.

This clone showed up many times. The DNA ends 3 residues before the CDR3 does, and the rest of the CDR3 is filled in from the germline J gene. J is TRBJ1-4 and V is TRBV19; no definite D call. V was shortened by 3 bases and J by 8 bases, with 4 bases between the two germline ends. Germline-derived CDR1 and CDR2 are LNHDA and SQIVND (reference sequence). This CDR3 contains 11 residues. CDR3 region: CASSMGEKLFF. CDR3 DNA (partial): TGTGCCAGTAGTATGGGCGAAAAA.

In this sample, this clone turned up a few times. The read is 3 residues too short to cover the CDR3 end, so that end is filled in from the germline J gene. V and J are TRBV7-6 and TRBJ2-1; 8 bases match TRBD2. Germline lookup yields CDR1 SGHVS and CDR2 FNYEAQ. The CDR3 has 16 amino acids. V shed 5 bases, J shed 1 base, and the junction held 7 bases outside the gene matches. The covered CDR3 bases are TGTGCCAGCAGCGGTCATACTAGCGGTTCCTACAATGAG. Translated: CASSGHTSGSYNE. The CDR3 as a whole reads CASSGHTSGSYNEQFF. Drawing the rest from reference TRBV7-6 and TRBJ2-1, the complete variable domain is GAGVSQSPRYKVTKRGQDVALRCDPISGHVSLYWYRQALGQGPEFLTYFNYEAQQDKSGLPNDRFSAERPEGSISTLTIQRTEQRDSAMYRCASSGHTSGSYNEQFFGPGTRLTVL.

About this clone: The CDR3 end is not reached by the read, which stops 3 residues before it; the germline J gene fills it in. The chain links TRBV7-8 to TRBJ2-1; maybe TRBD1 (5 bases). V lost 5 bases, J lost 6 bases, and 17 bases lay in between. Germline CDR1 and CDR2: SGHVS and FQNEAQ. The length of the CDR3 is 15 residues. CDR3 in amino acids: CASSGTRVIVNEQFF. The CDR3 bases that were read are TGTGCCAGCAGCGGTACCAGGGTAATAGTCAATGAG.

This clone was found many times. The read terminates 3 residues ahead of where the CDR3 ends, so the germline J gene completes it. The V call is TRBV5-4, the J call TRBJ2-7, with 13 bases fitting TRBD2. Germline V lookup: CDR1 SGHNT, CDR2 YYREEE (reference sequence). J lost 2 bases, V lost 4 bases, and 3 bases had no gene match. The CDR3 is made up of 15 amino acids. CDR3 residues: CASSLGLAGAYEQYF. The CDR3 DNA, read in part, is TGTGCCAGCAGCCTAGGACTAGCGGGGGCCTACGAG.

Note on this clone: With the read ending 3 residues before the CDR3 end, the germline J gene is used to fill in that end. The chain is built from TRBV19 and TRBJ1-1, with a possible D match to TRBD1 (5 bases). Trimming removed 3 bases at V and 7 bases at J, with 18 bases between. The CDR3 length is 15 residues. Germline V gives CDR1 LNHDA, CDR2 SQIVND (reference sequence). The sequenced CDR3 bases are TGTGCCAGTAGTATGGACCCAGGGTCCCGCATTGAA. This encodes CASSMDPGSRIE. The CDR3 in its entirety is CASSMDPGSRIEAFF.

The sample holds many counts of this clone. Sequencing ends 3 residues short of the CDR3 end; the germline J gene provides the rest. The chain joins TRBV6-2 or TRBV6-3 to TRBJ2-7; D is undetermined. This CDR3 comprises 14 residues. CDR1 MNHEY and CDR2 SVGEGT come from the germline V gene. Deletions cut 6 bases from V and 2 bases from J, with 14 bases between. CDR3 DNA (partial): TGTGCCAGCAGGGCCGCAGGTTTTACCTACGAG. It is translated as CASRAAGFTYE. The whole CDR3 protein reads CASRAAGFTYEQYF.

Concerning this clone itself: The CDR3 end is not reached by the read, which stops 3 residues before it; the germline J gene fills it in. The chain links TRBV11-2 to TRBJ2-1; no firm D call. This CDR3 contains 14 residues. V lost 0 bases and J lost 6, with 9 bases in between. Germline CDR1 SGHAT, CDR2 FQNNGV. CDR3 DNA, as far as it was read: TGTGCCAGCAGCTTAGAAACGGTCGGCAATGAG. It yields the protein CASSLETVGNE. The CDR3, in full, reads CASSLETVGNEQFF. Full variable domain (rest looked up from reference TRBV11-2 and TRBJ2-1): EAGVAQSPRYKIIEKRQSVAFWCNPISGHATLYWYQQILGQGPKLLIQFQNNGVVDDSQLPKDRFSAERLKGVDSTLKIQPAKLEDSAVYLCASSLETVGNEQFFGPGTRLTVL.

This clone was counted a few times. CDR3 bases read: TGTGCCAGCAGCTTAAAGCTCGGACAGAACTACGAG. It specifies CASSLKLGQNYE. The whole CDR3 reads CASSLKLGQNYEQYF. The chain joins TRBV7-3 to TRBJ2-7; the D gene is possibly TRBD1 (6 bases). The CDR3 is cut off 3 residues early in the read; its end comes from the germline J gene. Trimming stripped 1 base from V and 3 bases from J, with 13 bases between. Germline V CDR1 and CDR2: SGHTA, FQGTGA. CDR3 size: 15 residues.

As regards this clone: The CDR3 is cut off 3 residues early in the read; its end comes from the germline J gene. The chain has TRBV10-3 and TRBJ2-7; the match to TRBD1 covers 9 bases. The CDR3 is 17 amino acids. Germline V gene lookup returns CDR1 ENHRY and CDR2 SYGVKD. V shed 0 bases and J 3 bases; nucleotides not matched to a gene: 9. Here the CDR3 reads CAISESSVGTGFYEQYF. CDR3 DNA, as far as it was read: TGTGCCATCAGTGAGTCTTCGGTGGGGACAGGGTTCTACGAG.

This clone was observed at least ten times. The CDR3 goes on 3 residues after the read ends, and that part is filled in from the germline J gene. The rearrangement links TRBV12-5 to TRBJ2-1, with 7 nucleotides matching TRBD2. After removal of 0 bases from V and 2 bases from J, the junction contained 7 bases not matched to a gene. CDR1 and CDR2 (germline): LGHNT, FRNRAP. This CDR3 is built from 17 residues. Incomplete CDR3 DNA: TGTGCTAGTGGTTTGGTACTAGGGACTACCCCCTACAATGAG. Translated: CASGLVLGTTPYNE. The entire CDR3 protein is CASGLVLGTTPYNEQFF.

This clone was counted ten times or more. The read ends 3 residues before the CDR3 terminus; that terminus is restored from the germline J gene. V and J are TRBV7-2 and TRBJ2-5, with a tentative D call TRBD2 (6 bases). CDR3 length equals 15 residues. The germline V gene has CDR1 SGHTA and CDR2 FQGNSA. Between the trimmed V and J ends, which lost 3 bases and 0 bases, there was a span of 11 bases. The part of the CDR3 DNA that was read is TGTGCCAGCAGCTTGGCGGGGTTGTACCAAGAGACC. The encoded protein is CASSLAGLYQET. The CDR3 as a whole reads CASSLAGLYQETQYF.

This clone was found many times. The read finishes 3 residues shy of the CDR3 end, and the germline J gene is used to complete it. This chain joins TRBV7-6 and TRBJ1-6; no reliable D call. The CDR3 is 12 amino acids. V gave up 4 bases and J gave up 8 bases, with 6 bases separating them. Germline CDR1 SGHVS, CDR2 FNYEAQ. Incomplete CDR3 DNA: TGTGCCAGCAGCTCACAATATTCACCC. It translates to CASSSQYSP. The complete CDR3 reads CASSSQYSPLHF. The full variable domain, in which reference TRBV7-6 and TRBJ1-6 provide the parts outside the CDR3, is GAGVSQSPRYKVTKRGQDVALRCDPISGHVSLYWYRQALGQGPEFLTYFNYEAQQDKSGLPNDRFSAERPEGSISTLTIQRTEQRDSAMYRCASSSQYSPLHFGNGTRLTVT.

This clone was seen many times. The read ends 3 residues shy of where the CDR3 ends; the end is completed using the germline J gene. The chain has TRBV7-8 and TRBJ1-4, with TRBD1 identical over 7 bases. J was trimmed by 7 bases and V by 6 bases; bases with no gene match: 11. This CDR3 spans 15 amino acids. Germline CDR1 SGHVS, CDR2 FQNEAQ. The CDR3 reads CASSLAWQGGEKLFF. The CDR3 bases that were read are TGTGCCAGCAGTCTAGCCTGGCAGGGGGGTGAAAAA.

This clone has a count of ten or more. The read halts 3 residues ahead of the CDR3 end, with the missing end drawn from the germline J gene. The chain links TRBV5-1 to TRBJ2-1, with TRBD1 matching 7 bases. V was pared by 4 bases and J by 4 bases, with 8 bases of the junction left unmatched. Germline CDR1 is SGHRS and CDR2 is YFSETQ. The CDR3 length is 15 residues. The CDR3 loop is CASSEWGQSYNEQFF. CDR3 DNA, as far as it was read: TGCGCCAGCAGCGAGTGGGGACAGTCATACAATGAG. The complete variable domain, with remaining parts taken from reference TRBV5-1 and TRBJ2-1, reads KAGVTQTPRYLIKTRGQQVTLSCSPISGHRSVSWYQQTPGQGLQFLFEYFSETQRNKGNFPGRFSGRQFSNSRSEMNVSTLELGDSALYLCASSEWGQSYNEQFFGPGTRLTVL.

Many counts were recorded for this clone. Coverage ceases 3 residues before the CDR3 finishes, and the germline J gene fills in the end. The V call is TRBV5-1, the J call TRBJ2-1; 9 bases are a match to TRBD2. The germline V gene encodes CDR1 SGHRS and CDR2 YFSETQ. The CDR3 extends over 18 amino acids. With V trimmed by 0 bases and J by 2 bases, 9 bases remained unmatched. The CDR3: CASSLGAGGPGAYNEQFF. The DNA read from the CDR3 is TGCGCCAGCAGCTTGGGGGCGGGAGGGCCGGGGGCCTACAATGAG.

With regard to this clone: The read gets to within 3 residues of the CDR3 end, and the germline J gene fills in the rest. The rearrangement links TRBV19 to TRBJ1-1, with TRBD1 matching 8 bases. This CDR3 is 13 amino acids long. The germline V gene encodes CDR1 LNHDA and CDR2 SQIVND (reference sequence). The CDR3 bases that were read are TGTGCCAGTAGTCCGCGAACCGGGACAGGA. It specifies CASSPRTGTG. The entire CDR3 sequence reads CASSPRTGTGAFF.

This clone has ten or more counts. The read falls 3 residues short of the CDR3 end, and the missing part is taken from the germline J gene. This rearrangement joins TRBV12-3 or TRBV12-4 to TRBJ1-6, with D perhaps matching TRBD1 (5 bases). The CDR3 is 14 residues long. V was clipped by 3 bases and J by 6 bases, with 9 bases between them. The CDR3 bases that were read are TGTGCCAGCAGTTTGAGGGGCTCTAATTCACCC. Amino acid sequence: CASSLRGSNSP. The whole CDR3 sequence reads CASSLRGSNSPLHF.

This clone was seen many times. The sequenced fragment ends 3 residues before the CDR3 boundary, so the rest is inferred from the germline J gene. The rearrangement uses TRBV5-6 and TRBJ2-2, with D possibly being TRBD1 (5 bases). Germline values: CDR1 SGHDT, CDR2 YYEEEE. The CDR3 totals 15 residues. CDR3 DNA (partial): TGTGCCAGCAGCTTGTGGGCAGGGAAGCATTCACCG. Translating it yields CASSLWAGKHSP. The whole CDR3 protein reads CASSLWAGKHSPLFF. The full variable domain, rest sourced from reference TRBV5-6 and TRBJ2-2, is DAGVTQSPTHLIKTRGQQVTLRCSPKSGHDTVSWYQQALGQGPQFIFQYYEEEERQRGNFPDRFSGHQFPNYSSELNVNALLLGDSALYLCASSLWAGKHSPLFFGEGSRLTVL.

This clone was seen at least ten times. The CDR3 goes on 3 residues after the read ends, and that part is filled in from the germline J gene. The chain recombines TRBV7-8 with TRBJ1-5; D is possibly TRBD1 (6 bases). CDR3 length: 14 residues. V shed 1 base and J shed 5 bases, with 9 bases lying between them. Germline V lookup: CDR1 SGHVS, CDR2 FQNEAQ. The DNA read from the CDR3 is TGTGCCAGCAGCTTAGGAACAGGGTATCAGCCC. Amino acid sequence: CASSLGTGYQP. In full, the CDR3 reads CASSLGTGYQPQHF.

Ten or more counts support this clone. The observed sequence ends 3 residues before the CDR3 terminus, with the missing tail filled in from the germline J gene. This rearrangement joins TRBV20-1 to TRBJ2-5; 9 bases are a match to TRBD1. This CDR3 comprises 15 residues. CDR1 and CDR2 from the germline V gene are DFQATT and SNEGSKA (reference sequence). V dropped 3 bases and J dropped 7; count of bases not matched to a gene: 12. The sequenced part of the CDR3 DNA is TGCAGTGCTAGGGCGACAGGGGGAGTCGTTGGGACC. Translating it yields CSARATGGVVGT. The complete CDR3 protein is CSARATGGVVGTQYF.

This clone occurred many times. With the read ending 3 residues before the CDR3 end, the germline J gene is used to fill in that end. The V call is TRBV29-1, the J call TRBJ1-2; 7 bases agree with TRBD1. CDR3 length: 14 amino acids. V gave up 0 bases and J gave up 6 bases; unmatched junction bases: 7. Per the germline V gene, CDR1 is SQVTM and CDR2 is ANQGSEA. Here the CDR3 reads CSVEDPTGFDGYTF. CDR3 DNA (partial): TGCAGCGTTGAAGACCCGACAGGGTTTGATGGC. Using reference TRBV29-1 and TRBJ1-2 for the parts outside the CDR3, the full variable domain is SAVISQKPSRDICQRGTSLTIQCQVDSQVTMMFWYRQQPGQSLTLIATANQGSEATYESGFVIDKFPISRPNLTFSTLTVSNMSPEDSSIYLCSVEDPTGFDGYTFGSGTRLTVV.

This clone came up many times. The CDR3 extends 3 residues past the end of the read, so its final part is completed from the germline J gene. This chain links TRBV12-3 or TRBV12-4 with TRBJ2-5; 12 nucleotides line up with TRBD2. The junction had 8 bases not matched to a gene; V was cut back by 4 bases and J by 5 bases. There are 16 residues in the CDR3. CDR3 protein: CASSWLAGGLSETQYF. Incomplete CDR3 DNA: TGTGCCAGCAGTTGGCTAGCGGGGGGGCTATCGGAGACC.

The table lists this clone with a few counts. The CDR3 end is not reached by the read, which stops 3 residues before it; the germline J gene fills it in. The chain recombines TRBV7-6 with TRBJ2-1; 8 bases are a match to TRBD2. With 1 base clipped from V and 5 bases from J, the junction kept 4 bases outside the gene matches. The V gene's germline CDR1 is SGHVS and CDR2 FNYEAQ. This CDR3 has 15 residues. This CDR3 is CASSLGRGGHNEQFF. CDR3 bases read: TGTGCCAGCAGCTTAGGACGGGGGGGCCACAATGAG. Together with reference TRBV7-6 and TRBJ2-1, the CDR3 gives the full variable domain: GAGVSQSPRYKVTKRGQDVALRCDPISGHVSLYWYRQALGQGPEFLTYFNYEAQQDKSGLPNDRFSAERPEGSISTLTIQRTEQRDSAMYRCASSLGRGGHNEQFFGPGTRLTVL.

This clone was picked up many times. The read terminates 3 residues before the CDR3 end, so the remaining end is supplied by the germline J gene. This sequence joins TRBV4-2 and TRBJ2-3; a possible D gene is TRBD1 (6 bases). The CDR3 contains 14 residues. The germline gives CDR1 LGHNA, CDR2 YNFKEQ. V gave up 6 bases and J gave up 3 bases, with 13 bases separating them. The CDR3 is CASRNRESTDTQYF. Partial CDR3 DNA: TGTGCCAGCAGAAACAGGGAATCGACAGATACG.

This clone was seen many times. Read sequence stops 3 residues before the CDR3 end, and the germline J gene provides the missing end. This chain uses TRBV18 with TRBJ2-7; TRBD2 aligns across 10 bases. This CDR3 has 15 residues. Per germline, CDR1 KGHSH and CDR2 LQKENI. V was clipped by 0 bases and J by 6 bases; unmatched bases: 5. CDR3 amino acids: CASSPPGTSAREQYF. The sequenced part of the CDR3 DNA is TGTGCCAGCTCACCACCTGGGACTAGCGCGCGCGAG.

This clone was seen ten or more times. Read coverage stops 3 residues before the CDR3 terminus; the germline J gene supplies the remainder. The V gene is TRBV5-1, the J gene TRBJ1-2; D is undetermined. CDR1 and CDR2 (germline): SGHRS, YFSETQ. This CDR3 spans 14 amino acids. V lost 0 bases, J lost 0 bases, and 6 bases lay in between. CDR3 in amino acids: CASSLGPANYGYTF. The CDR3 DNA, read in part, is TGCGCCAGCAGCTTGGGTCCAGCTAACTATGGC.

For this clone: From the germline J gene comes the end of the CDR3, since the read stops 3 residues before it. V is TRBV7-8 and J is TRBJ2-1; maybe TRBD2 (5 bases). Germline-derived CDR1 and CDR2 are SGHVS and FQNEAQ. The CDR3 contains 16 residues. V lost 5 bases and J 4 bases, leaving 18 bases between the germline ends. CDR3 residues: CASSPLRTPNYNEQFF. The sequenced part of the CDR3 DNA is TGTGCCAGCAGCCCACTCCGGACTCCTAATTACAATGAG.